Listed here are 9 T cell receptor beta chains from one sample, sequenced in a study of cytomegalovirus exposure and HLA in healthy donors. PCR employed 60 Vbeta and 13 Jbeta primers. The method was immunoSEQ multiplex PCR; TCRdb's version includes in-frame clones alone and lacks a portion of them. The table includes 250,000 to 350,000 clones, approximately 90% detected once. The sequencing sample was made of PBMCs. The origin of the receptors is a woman in her late teens or twenties in good health and CMV-seronegative.

V is TRBV15 and J is TRBJ1-5; TRBD1 aligns across 10 bases. The germline V gene encodes CDR1 LNHNV and CDR2 YYDKDF (reference sequence). The junction had 11 bases not matched to a gene; V was cut back by 1 base and J by 2 bases. The CDR3 consists of 19 residues. CDR3 in amino acids: CATSRGWASGTGGNQPQHF. The CDR3 region has the DNA TGTGCCACCAGCAGAGGTTGGGCCTCCGGGACAGGGGGCAATCAGCCCCAGCATTTT.

The J gene is TRBJ1-1, the V gene TRBV30; the D is unclear. Per germline, CDR1 GTSNPN and CDR2 SVGIG (reference sequence). The CDR3 is made up of 14 amino acids. Trimming removed 5 bases at V and 6 bases at J, with 19 bases between. The CDR3 DNA sequence: TGTGCCTGGGAGGAGAGAAGTCTCAGCCCTGAAGCTTTCTTT. This translates into CAWEERSLSPEAFF.

The chain is built from TRBV4-1 and TRBJ1-2, with 7 bases identical to TRBD1. The trim removed 4 bases at V and 4 bases at J, leaving 9 bases unmatched. This CDR3 has 15 amino acids. Per germline, CDR1 MGHRA and CDR2 YSYEKL. CDR3: CASSPTGTVIYGYTF. The CDR3 DNA follows: TGCGCCAGCAGCCCTACCGGGACAGTTATCTATGGCTACACCTTC.

The chain has TRBV2 and TRBJ1-2; 9 positions agree with TRBD1. Trimming removed 8 bases from V and 4 bases from J; junction bases left unmatched: 11. Germline V CDR1 and CDR2: SNHLY, FYNNEI. The CDR3 sequence is 15 residues long. The CDR3 loop reads CASGEKGTGPYGYTF. CDR3 nucleotides: TGTGCCAGCGGGGAAAAGGGGACAGGGCCCTATGGCTACACCTTC.

The gene calls are TRBV5-1 and TRBJ2-5; D is unclear. Germline CDR1 SGHRS, CDR2 YFSETQ. The CDR3 extends over 11 amino acids. The V and J ends lost 4 bases and 2 bases respectively, with 3 bases between them. CDR3 in amino acids: CASSAQETQYF. CDR3 in DNA: TGCGCCAGCAGCGCGCAAGAGACCCAGTACTTC.

The V and J genes are TRBV9 and TRBJ1-2; 7 bases align to TRBD1. With V trimmed by 2 bases and J by 5 bases, 12 bases remained unmatched. CDR1 and CDR2 from the germline V gene are SGDLS and YYNGEE. This CDR3 has 16 amino acids. The CDR3 coding sequence is TGTGCCAGCAGCGTGTCTCCGGGACAGACTGGTTATGGCTACACCTTC. Its translation is CASSVSPGQTGYGYTF.

The V and J genes are TRBV4-1 and TRBJ2-1, with 10 bases lining up with TRBD2. CDR3 length: 16 amino acids. From germline, CDR1 is MGHRA and CDR2 YSYEKL. Trimming cost V 3 bases and J 9 bases; bases outside gene matches: 11. The CDR3 sequence: CASSQRAGLAAAEQFF. The CDR3 DNA reads TGCGCCAGCAGCCAGAGGGCAGGACTAGCGGCCGCTGAGCAGTTCTTC.

For the CDR3, the DNA is TGTGCCAGCAGCTTGACAGGGGGTAAAAGTAATTCACCCCTCCACTTT. Translation gives CASSLTGGKSNSPLHF. V is TRBV11-2 and J is TRBJ1-6; 9 nucleotides match TRBD1. Germline CDR1 SGHAT, CDR2 FQNNGV. The CDR3 is made up of 16 amino acids. V lost 3 bases and J lost 6; bases outside the gene matches: 6.

The chain uses TRBV9 and TRBJ2-4, with a weak D call TRBD2 (5 bases). Per germline, CDR1 SGDLS and CDR2 YYNGEE. CDR3 length equals 12 residues. This CDR3 is CGGPIAKNIQYF. The CDR3 DNA follows: TGTGGAGGGCCTATAGCCAAAAACATTCAGTACTTC.